The present entry profiles one TCR beta chain with its context. Authors' data handling: Reference gene primer amplification in the assay estimated nucleated cell counts. Sequenced by immunoSEQ multiplex PCR; TCRdb stores in-frame clones only, minus some. V, J and clone size are taken as reported in that table, and D and trimming were inferred from the DNA itself. The sample contains about 97,000 clones, about nine tenths of which appear only once. The CDR3 loop spans 14 amino acids. Germline V gene sequence: CDR1 MNHEY, CDR2 SVGAGI. Unmatched junction bases numbered 13, after V lost 6 bases and J lost 11 bases. The sample originates from a study of blood T cell repertoires in COVID-19. As for the study in general: Some COVID-19 samples were acute and others convalescent; all came from the United States, Italy and Spain. In each case, the material was cDNA or gDNA derived from T cells, B-cell-depleted T cells, or PBMCs.

The TCR comes from a man in his sixties with acute or convalescent COVID-19. The source material was peripheral blood. This sequence joins TRBV6-5 and TRBJ1-1, with 9 bases lining up with TRBD1. This chain's CDR3 is CASRNRGLSVFAFF. The CDR3 DNA reads as TGTGCCAGCAGGAACAGGGGGCTTTCAGTGTTCGCTTTCTTT.